This TCR beta chain was observed in a study of blood T cell repertoires in COVID-19. At the level of the study: The analysed material was cDNA or gDNA that came from T cells, B-cell-depleted T cells, or PBMCs.

The Seattle patients joined while their infection was active and were tracked longitudinally afterward. Per the original methods: Reference gene primer amplification in the assay estimated nucleated cell counts. Sequencing used immunoSEQ multiplex PCR; TCRdb keeps in-frame clones, though not all of them. Clonal size and the V and J genes are those of that table, whereas D and trimming came from the DNA. This table holds 250,000 to 300,000 clones, approximately 90% found once. CDR1 is MNHEY, CDR2 SVGEGT, per germline. V dropped 4 bases and J dropped 4 bases, with 6 bases sitting between them. The CDR3 spans 12 residues.

The TCR was taken from a woman aged 25-40 years with COVID-19, enrolled during active disease. Sequencing was carried out using peripheral blood. V and J are TRBV6-2 or TRBV6-3 and TRBJ2-3; D remains unclear. For the CDR3, the DNA is TGTGCCAGCAGTTCCCTCTCAGATACGCAGTATTTT. It yields the protein CASSSLSDTQYF.